Sequencing of this T cell receptor beta chain was carried out in a study of blood T cell repertoires in COVID-19. Study background: Material from acute and convalescent COVID-19 was sourced from the United States, Italy and Spain. T cells, B-cell-depleted T cells, or PBMCs provided the cDNA or gDNA that served as material.

Germline V gene data show CDR1 as LGHDT and CDR2 as YNNKEL (reference sequence). Trimming removed 5 bases at V and 8 bases at J, with 15 bases between. This CDR3 has 13 residues. This clone was seen only a few times. In the authors' methods: Reference gene primer amplification in the assay estimated nucleated cell counts. The data were produced by immunoSEQ multiplex PCR, yet TCRdb's version contains in-frame clones alone and is incomplete. Clone size and V and J calls were adopted from that table, with D and trimming inferred from the DNA. Seen here are approximately 130,000 clones, around four fifths observed once, and the top ten hold 20% to 25%.

The V and J genes are TRBV3-1 (or the pseudogene TRBV3-2) and TRBJ1-1; D is undetermined. The sequencing sample was made of peripheral blood. This TCR was sampled from a man at least 80 years old with acute or convalescent COVID-19. The CDR3: CASSAGYGEEAFF. The CDR3 DNA is TGTGCCAGCAGCGCGGGCTATGGGGAGGAAGCTTTCTTT.